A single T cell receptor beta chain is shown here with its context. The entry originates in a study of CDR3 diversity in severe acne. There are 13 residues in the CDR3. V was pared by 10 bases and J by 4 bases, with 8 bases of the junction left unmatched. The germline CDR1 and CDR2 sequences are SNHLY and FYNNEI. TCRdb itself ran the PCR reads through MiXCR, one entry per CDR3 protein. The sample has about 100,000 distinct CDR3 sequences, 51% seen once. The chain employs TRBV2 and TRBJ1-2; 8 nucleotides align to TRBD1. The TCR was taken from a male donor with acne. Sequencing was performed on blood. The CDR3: CAKLGQGGYGYTF. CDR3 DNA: TGTGCCAAGCTCGGACAGGGTGGCTATGGCTACACCTTC.